This section outlines one T cell receptor (beta chain) sequence together with its context. Its specificity is not known. Germline values: CDR1 SNHLY, CDR2 FYNNEI. The CDR3 length is 19 residues. Trimming cost V 6 bases and J 0 bases; bases outside gene matches: 14. Clones were read by immunoSEQ multiplex PCR, and TCRdb kept only the in-frame ones, dropping some. The sample has 15,000 to 20,000 clones, around 80% seen once; the top ten hold approximately 24%. The data are from a study of OX40 agonist ivuxolimab in advanced cancers. The overall study: The patients received ivuxolimab by intravenous route every 2 weeks at 0.01 to 10 mg/kg. Hepatocellular carcinoma, melanoma, renal cell or head and neck cancer affected the dose-escalation patients.

Regarding the study as a whole: Dose levels from 0.1 to 3.0 mg/kg saw CD4+ and CD8+ blood T cells expand clonally by week 6. The expanded peripheral T cells' antigen specificity was not determined.

This sequence was found in an adult with an advanced solid tumor such as melanoma, head and neck, liver or kidney cancer. The chain has TRBV2 and TRBJ1-5; TRBD1 aligns across 10 bases. The specimen comprised CD4+ or CD8+ T cells sorted from blood, sampled in a trial of the OX40 agonist ivuxolimab. CDR3 DNA sequence: TGTGCCAGCAGCCATCCAGGGACAGGGGCCATCCTTAGCAATCAGCCCCAGCATTTT. Its translation: CASSHPGTGAILSNQPQHF. Full variable domain (remainder filled in from reference TRBV2 and TRBJ1-5): EPEVTQTPSHQVTQMGQEVILRCVPISNHLYFYWYRQILGQKVEFLVSFYNNEISEKSEIFDDQFSVERPDGSNFTLKIRSTKLEDSAMYFCASSHPGTGAILSNQPQHFGDGTRLSIL.